Here is one T cell receptor beta chain with its context. Tumor samples used roughly 19-55 mg of diced tissue. This entry comes from a study of early stage breast cancer tumors. Overall study: Most invasive tumors, about 75% of the 16, were ER+/PR+/HER2-.

Some clones are missing from TCRdb's copy, which holds only in-frame ones; the method was immunoSEQ multiplex PCR. The table lists about 30,000 clones, roughly 81% of them singletons, with roughly a tenth in the top ten. V was shortened by 0 bases and J by 9 bases, with 9 bases between the two germline ends. Germline V gene data show CDR1 as LNHNV and CDR2 as YYDKDF (reference sequence). The CDR3 length is 12 residues. The chain uses TRBV15 and TRBJ2-7; tentative D call: TRBD2 (6 bases). Sequencing input: breast tumor tissue. This sequence was found in a person aged 25 to 45 with breast cancer. Here the CDR3 reads CATSRDNGGQYF. The CDR3 region has the DNA TGTGCCACCAGCAGAGATAACGGGGGGCAGTACTTC.